The table lists the clone carrying this TCR beta chain with a few counts. Its antigen is not known. The repertoire was sequenced with immunoSEQ multiplex PCR; TCRdb's copy has only in-frame clones and lacks some. The sample holds about 50,000 clones; approximately 50% are singletons and the top ten take approximately 24%. The CDR3 is 11 amino acids. Trimming took 5 bases from V and 7 from J; bases not matched to a gene: 4. Germline V gene lookup returns CDR1 DFQATT and CDR2 SNEGSKA (reference sequence). The data were obtained in a study of cytotoxic CD8 clonotypes in ibrutinib-treated CLL. In the study overall: Productive templates averaged about 260,000 per sample, and productive rearrangements around 97,000. Study-level points and caveats: Public clonotypes were seen rarely and were contracted or stable on treatment.

This clonotype was sampled from a human donor with chronic lymphocytic leukemia. The specimen comprised PBMCs, sampled at disease progression, from a patient treated with ibrutinib. The genes are TRBV20-1 and TRBJ2-5; 7 bases fit TRBD2. The CDR3 DNA is TGCAGTGCTGGACTAGGCCCGACCCAGTACTTC. This translates into CSAGLGPTQYF.